This entry lists 21 T cell receptor beta chains sequenced from one sample in a study of CD8 T cells in ankylosing spondylitis. One entry per CDR3 protein results from TCRdb running MiXCR on the 5' RACE reads. The sample lists about 130,000 distinct CDR3 sequences, about 10% occurring once. Source material: blood, either unsorted or a sorted T cell fraction (not recorded which). The receptors derive from a female donor with ankylosing spondylitis or in good health (not recorded which).

The sample holds many counts of this clonotype. The chain joins TRBV29-1 to TRBJ2-5; 13 bases are a match to TRBD2. The CDR3 has 20 residues. V dropped 2 bases and J dropped 4; count of bases not matched to a gene: 19. CDR1 is SQVTM, CDR2 ANQGSEA, per germline. The CDR3 reads CSVERRVTSGRARNGETQYF. In DNA form, the CDR3 reads TGCAGCGTTGAAAGGAGGGTCACTAGCGGGAGGGCCCGCAACGGAGAGACCCAGTACTTC.

As concerns this clonotype: A much larger clone lies one base from this, so it may be a read error. CDR3 region: CASSLVPYDDTDTQYF. The CDR3 coding sequence is TGTGCCAGCAGCTTAGTGCCGTACGACGACACAGATACGCAGTATTTT. The chain recombines TRBV7-2 with TRBJ2-3; D gene ambiguous. With 1 base removed from V and 2 bases from J, the gap between germline ends came to 13 bases. CDR1 SGHTA and CDR2 FQGNSA come from the germline V gene. This CDR3 comprises 16 residues.

Ten or more counts support this clonotype. The V call is TRBV9, the J call TRBJ2-2; no clear D gene. The V gene's germline CDR1 is SGDLS and CDR2 YYNGEE. This CDR3 has 13 amino acids. The V end was cut by 5 bases, the J end by 3 bases, with 8 bases between. The CDR3 here is CASRSFDTGELFF. The CDR3 coding sequence is TGTGCCAGCAGATCATTCGACACCGGGGAGCTGTTTTTT.

Ten or more counts support this clonotype. The chain carries TRBV12-3 or TRBV12-4 and TRBJ2-7; 14 positions match TRBD2. With 5 bases clipped from V and 3 bases from J, the junction kept 6 bases outside the gene matches. The length of the CDR3 is 16 residues. CDR3 residues: CASSLGLAGGYYEQYF. The CDR3 DNA sequence: TGTGCCAGCAGTCTCGGACTAGCGGGAGGTTACTACGAGCAGTACTTC.

This clonotype was seen ten or more times. The chain links TRBV6-1 to TRBJ1-2; D is undetermined. The CDR3 is 13 residues long. The V end lost 7 bases, the J end lost 4 bases, and 13 bases lay between the germline ends. Germline V gene data show CDR1 as MNHNS and CDR2 as SASEGT. CDR3 nucleotides: TGTGCCAGCAACCTCCGGGAAGCCTATGGCTACACCTTC. Its translation is CASNLREAYGYTF.

This clonotype occurred many times. The gene calls are TRBV12-3 or TRBV12-4 and TRBJ2-1, with D possibly being TRBD1 or TRBD2 (6 bases each). This CDR3 region has 15 residues. Trimming took 7 bases from V and 3 from J, leaving 16 bases between them. The CDR3 here is CASTLGGSLYNEQFF. The CDR3, as DNA: TGTGCCAGCACCCTGGGGGGCTCACTCTACAATGAGCAGTTCTTC.

This clonotype was recorded a few times. The chain carries TRBV20-1 and TRBJ1-5, with D hard to call. With 1 base removed from V and 5 bases from J, the gap between germline ends came to 9 bases. From germline, CDR1 is DFQATT and CDR2 SNEGSKA (reference sequence). The CDR3 spans 13 residues. CDR3: CSARGTAYQPQHF. The CDR3 DNA follows: TGCAGTGCTAGAGGCACAGCTTATCAGCCCCAGCATTTT.

This clonotype was seen at least ten times. The chain has TRBV9 and TRBJ1-5; no firm D call. Germline lookup yields CDR1 SGDLS and CDR2 YYNGEE. Between the trimmed V and J ends, which lost 0 bases and 0 bases, there was a span of 7 bases. The CDR3 has 15 amino acids. CDR3 coding DNA: TGTGCCAGCAGCGTAGAAGGGAATAGCAATCAGCCCCAGCATTTT. Translation: CASSVEGNSNQPQHF.

As to this clonotype: A much larger clone differs by one base, so this may be a read error. The genes are TRBV20-1 and TRBJ2-1; D is possibly TRBD2 (6 bases). The germline V and J ends were trimmed by 8 bases and 9 bases, with 14 bases remaining between them. The CDR3 totals 11 residues. Germline CDR1 DFQATT, CDR2 SNEGSKA (reference sequence). The CDR3 DNA is TGCAGTACTACTAGCTTACTTGAGCAGTTCTTC. Encoded protein: CSTTSLLEQFF.

This clonotype was picked up many times. This chain uses TRBV3-1 with TRBJ1-6; D unresolved. This CDR3 is built from 12 residues. Germline values: CDR1 LGHDT, CDR2 YNNKEL (reference sequence). Trimming removed 3 bases from V and 5 bases from J, with 2 bases in between. The CDR3 loop reads CASSQDNSPLHF. CDR3 DNA sequence: TGTGCCAGCAGCCAGGATAATTCACCCCTCCACTTT.

In this sample, this clonotype turned up many times. The chain carries TRBV20-1 and TRBJ1-6; the match to TRBD1 covers 9 bases. V shed 3 bases and J 10 bases; nucleotides not matched to a gene: 13. The CDR3 spans 16 residues. The germline V gene has CDR1 DFQATT and CDR2 SNEGSKA (reference sequence). The CDR3 bases are TGCAGTGCTAGGCCACAGGGGGCTGCGGGTTGGTCACCCCTCCACTTT. Translation: CSARPQGAAGWSPLHF.

A note on this clonotype: A much larger clonotype is one base distant, so this may be a read error. The conserved phenylalanine or tryptophan normally closing the CDR3 is absent here, so this likely arose from a read error. The chain has TRBV12-3 or TRBV12-4 and TRBJ2-7; 8 bases map to TRBD1. The V and J ends lost 8 bases and 5 bases, in that order; junction bases with no gene match: 8. This CDR3 has 13 amino acids. The CDR3 region is CASRRTGRNEQYI. The DNA of the CDR3 is TGTGCCAGCCGGAGGACAGGGAGGAACGAGCAGTACATC.

In its sample, this clonotype was seen many times. The chain couples TRBV12-3 or TRBV12-4 to TRBJ2-7; a possible D gene is TRBD2 (6 bases). V was trimmed by 10 bases and J by 7 bases, leaving 17 bases between them. CDR3 length: 12 amino acids. As DNA, the CDR3 is TGTGCCATTGGGGCGTTGGCGGGAGAGCAGTACTTC. As protein: CAIGALAGEQYF.

This clonotype showed up many times. The V gene is TRBV6-6, the J gene TRBJ1-5; D is unclear. Germline CDR1 MNHNY, CDR2 SVGAGI (reference sequence). Trimming removed 0 bases from V and 6 bases from J, with 3 bases in between. This CDR3 contains 12 residues. The CDR3 DNA sequence: TGTGCCAGCAGTTACTCGAGTCAGCCCCAGCATTTT. Protein product: CASSYSSQPQHF.

This clonotype has ten or more counts. V and J are TRBV20-1 and TRBJ1-1; D unclear. The ends were cut back, 2 bases at V and 1 base at J, with 20 bases in the middle. The CDR3 totals 17 residues. Germline lookup yields CDR1 DFQATT and CDR2 SNEGSKA (reference sequence). CDR3 region: CSARSRVTPRPNTEAFF. DNA of the CDR3: TGCAGTGCTAGATCTCGGGTAACCCCGCGGCCGAACACTGAAGCTTTCTTT.

This clonotype was counted at least ten times. The gene calls are TRBV29-1 and TRBJ2-7; 7 nucleotides align to TRBD1. The CDR3 totals 12 residues. Trimming took 6 bases from V and 2 from J; bases not matched to a gene: 4. Per the germline V gene, CDR1 is SQVTM and CDR2 is ANQGSEA. For the CDR3, the DNA is TGCAGCGTCTCAGGGGGTACCTACGAGCAGTACTTC. It is translated as CSVSGGTYEQYF.

This clonotype has at least ten counts. This chain connects TRBV6-2 or TRBV6-3 to TRBJ2-7; 7 positions match TRBD1. CDR1 and CDR2 (germline): MNHEY, SVGEGT. The V segment lost 0 bases and the J segment 6 bases; nucleotides outside the gene matches: 5. CDR3 length: 14 amino acids. The CDR3 DNA reads TGTGCCAGCAGTTACTCTGAGGGACAGCGCGAGCAGTACTTC. Translated, it gives CASSYSEGQREQYF.

This clonotype was counted ten times or more. The V call is TRBV20-1, the J call TRBJ2-1; TRBD1 aligns across 7 bases. J lost 6 bases, V lost 2 bases, and 10 bases had no gene match. The germline V gene encodes CDR1 DFQATT and CDR2 SNEGSKA (reference sequence). This CDR3 has 15 amino acids. DNA for the CDR3: TGCAGTGCTAGATCCCCCAGGGGGATCGGCAATGAGCAGTTCTTC. It translates to CSARSPRGIGNEQFF.

Details on this clonotype: It may be a read error: a sequence one base away is much more abundant. This chain links TRBV5-1 with TRBJ1-2, with 7 positions matching TRBD1. Germline loops: CDR1 SGHRS, CDR2 YFSETQ. This CDR3 region has 14 residues. CDR3 residues: CASSLEGAGHGDTF. DNA for the CDR3: TGCGCCAGCAGCCTGGAGGGGGCCGGACATGGCGACACCTTC.

This clonotype was observed many times. The V and J genes are TRBV3-1 and TRBJ1-1; D not resolved. The CDR3 contains 13 residues. V was pared by 3 bases and J by 5 bases, with 10 bases between. The germline gives CDR1 LGHDT, CDR2 YNNKEL (reference sequence). Here the CDR3 reads CASSHRSGTEAFF. In DNA, the CDR3 is TGTGCCAGCAGCCATCGCTCGGGGACTGAAGCTTTCTTT. The variable domain in full, completed from reference TRBV3-1 and TRBJ1-1, reads DTAVSQTPKYLVTQMGNDKSIKCEQNLGHDTMYWYKQDSKKFLKIMFSYNNKELIINETVPNRFSPKSPDKAHLNLHINSLELGDSAVYFCASSHRSGTEAFFGQGTRLTVV.

This clonotype appeared many times. V gene TRBV11-2 combines with J gene TRBJ2-1; 10 bases match TRBD2. The V segment lost 1 base and the J segment 6 bases; nucleotides outside the gene matches: 9. The germline gives CDR1 SGHAT, CDR2 FQNNGV. The CDR3 runs 17 residues. CDR3 in DNA: TGTGCCAGCAGCTTAGTGGCTAGCGGGAGCATGGGCAATGAGCAGTTCTTC. This codes for CASSLVASGSMGNEQFF. Variable domain in full (rest from reference TRBV11-2 and TRBJ2-1): EAGVAQSPRYKIIEKRQSVAFWCNPISGHATLYWYQQILGQGPKLLIQFQNNGVVDDSQLPKDRFSAERLKGVDSTLKIQPAKLEDSAVYLCASSLVASGSMGNEQFFGPGTRLTVL.